These 19 T cell receptor beta chains were sequenced from one sample in a study of cytomegalovirus exposure and HLA in healthy donors. 13 Jbeta primers and 60 Vbeta primers were used for the PCR. The protocol was immunoSEQ multiplex PCR, while the TCRdb copy is restricted to in-frame clones and leaves out a portion. The sample has 90,000 to 120,000 clones; approximately 73% are singletons. The specimen sequenced was PBMCs. These receptors came from a man younger than 40 in good health and CMV-seronegative.

This chain links TRBV5-1 with TRBJ1-2, with D possibly matching TRBD1 (5 bases). From germline, CDR1 is SGHRS and CDR2 YFSETQ. CDR3 length equals 15 residues. Between the trimmed V and J ends, which lost 4 bases and 5 bases, there was a span of 18 bases. The CDR3 region is CASSLGGGEGYGYTF. The CDR3 bases are TGCGCCAGCAGCCTGGGCGGGGGAGAAGGGTATGGCTACACCTTC.

The rearrangement uses TRBV28 and TRBJ1-3; TRBD1 aligns across 10 bases. The CDR3 runs 18 residues. The V gene's germline CDR1 is MDHEN and CDR2 SYDVKM. J was trimmed by 0 bases and V by 5 bases; bases with no gene match: 10. CDR3 bases: TGTGCCAGCAGTATCTGGACAGGGGGTCAGGGCTCTGGAAACACCATATATTTT. It translates to CASSIWTGGQGSGNTIYF.

The CDR3 region is CASSAEPKGVVYGYTF. As DNA, the CDR3 is TGTGCCAGCTCAGCCGAACCCAAGGGGGTTGTCTATGGCTACACCTTC. V and J are TRBV18 and TRBJ1-2, with D possibly TRBD1 on 6 matching bases. The CDR3 extends over 16 amino acids. Germline CDR1 and CDR2: KGHSH and LQKENI. V lost 5 bases to trimming and J lost 4 bases, with 20 bases between them.

The chain combines TRBV7-6 with TRBJ1-5; 7 positions match TRBD1. V lost 5 bases, J lost 6 bases, and 10 bases stayed unmatched. Germline values: CDR1 SGHVS, CDR2 FNYEAQ. The CDR3 sequence is 15 residues long. CDR3 DNA sequence: TGTGCCAGCAGCGCCCAGACAGGGCTGGGTCAGCCCCAGCATTTT. Its translation: CASSAQTGLGQPQHF.

This rearrangement joins TRBV28 to TRBJ2-5; D gene ambiguous. Gene TRBJ2-7 matches the end of the DNA better, so the J call may be wrong. From germline, CDR1 is MDHEN and CDR2 SYDVKM. CDR3 length equals 12 residues. The DNA of the CDR3 is TGTGCCAGCAGTCGTAATACTTACGAGCAGTACTTC. The encoded protein is CASSRNTYEQYF.

This clone was seen only once. The gene calls are TRBV28 and TRBJ2-3, with D possibly being TRBD2 (6 bases). Germline V gene sequence: CDR1 MDHEN, CDR2 SYDVKM. Trimming took off 0 bases at V and 2 bases at J, with 9 bases between the two ends. The CDR3 totals 15 residues. The CDR3 here is CASSLWGGSTDTQYF. As DNA, the CDR3 is TGTGCCAGCAGTTTATGGGGGGGTTCCACAGATACGCAGTATTTT. The full variable domain, rest sourced from reference TRBV28 and TRBJ2-3, is DVKVTQSSRYLVKRTGEKVFLECVQDMDHENMFWYRQDPGLGLRLIYFSYDVKMKEKGDIPEGYSVSREKKERFSLILESASTNQTSMYLCASSLWGGSTDTQYFGPGTRLTVL.

The V and J genes are TRBV28 and TRBJ1-6, with a weak D call TRBD1 (6 bases). The CDR3 loop spans 15 amino acids. Germline V gene lookup returns CDR1 MDHEN and CDR2 SYDVKM. V lost 6 bases and J lost 9, with 18 bases in between. The CDR3, as DNA: TGTGCCAGCAGCCTTGCCCAGACAGGTAGTTCACCCCTCCACTTT. Translation gives CASSLAQTGSSPLHF.

The chain joins TRBV9 to TRBJ2-1; 10 nucleotides agree with TRBD2. The ends lost 3 bases at V and 0 bases at J; junction bases unmatched: 6. Germline V gene data show CDR1 as SGDLS and CDR2 as YYNGEE. The CDR3 contains 17 residues. CDR3 coding DNA: TGTGCCAGCAGCGAGGGACTAGCGTCCCGCTCCTACAATGAGCAGTTCTTC. It yields the protein CASSEGLASRSYNEQFF.

The rearrangement links TRBV5-5 to TRBJ2-2, with D possibly TRBD2 on 6 matching bases. CDR1 is SGHKS, CDR2 YYEKEE, per germline (reference sequence). The CDR3 loop spans 16 amino acids. Trimming stripped 5 bases from V and 5 bases from J, with 19 bases between. The CDR3 here is CASREEVGGRTGELFF. The CDR3 bases are TGTGCCAGCAGAGAGGAGGTCGGGGGAAGGACCGGGGAGCTGTTTTTT.

The gene calls are TRBV7-9 and TRBJ2-1, with 8 nucleotides matching TRBD2. CDR1 SEHNR and CDR2 FQNEAQ come from the germline V gene (reference sequence). The CDR3 consists of 16 residues. V gave up 3 bases and J gave up 7 bases; unmatched junction bases: 11. This CDR3 is CASSFRAERELNEQFF. In DNA, the CDR3 is TGTGCCAGCAGCTTCCGGGCGGAGCGGGAGCTTAATGAGCAGTTCTTC.

The V gene is TRBV5-1, the J gene TRBJ2-3; 10 nucleotides match TRBD2. After removal of 4 bases from V and 3 bases from J, the junction contained 5 bases not matched to a gene. This CDR3 has 15 residues. Per germline, CDR1 SGHRS and CDR2 YFSETQ. In DNA form, the CDR3 reads TGCGCCAGCAGCCCCGGAGCGGGAGGGACAGATACGCAGTATTTT. Protein sequence: CASSPGAGGTDTQYF.

The gene calls are TRBV2 and TRBJ2-3; 9 bases agree with TRBD1. With V trimmed by 7 bases and J by 1 base, 3 bases remained unmatched. CDR3 length: 14 residues. The germline V gene has CDR1 SNHLY and CDR2 FYNNEI. The CDR3 sequence: CASNWDRGTDTQYF. CDR3 in DNA: TGTGCCAGCAATTGGGACAGGGGCACAGATACGCAGTATTTT.

The chain joins TRBV9 to TRBJ2-3; 9 bases line up with TRBD2. The CDR3 consists of 15 residues. Germline values: CDR1 SGDLS, CDR2 YYNGEE. The J segment lost 2 bases and the V segment lost 4 bases, leaving 5 bases of the junction unmatched. The CDR3 region has the DNA TGTGCCAGCAGCCCGCGGGAGGGATCCACAGATACGCAGTATTTT. Protein product: CASSPREGSTDTQYF.

This sequence joins TRBV7-3 and TRBJ2-1, with D possibly TRBD1 on 5 matching bases. The CDR3 loop spans 13 amino acids. Germline V CDR1 and CDR2: SGHTA, FQGTGA. V was clipped by 3 bases and J by 3 bases, with 6 bases between them. CDR3 DNA sequence: TGTGCCAGCAGCTTGACAGTCTACAATGAGCAGTTCTTC. Translation gives CASSLTVYNEQFF.

V usage is TRBV2 and J usage is TRBJ2-5; D may be TRBD2 (6 bases). Deletions cut 1 base from V and 5 bases from J, with 11 bases between. Per germline, CDR1 SNHLY and CDR2 FYNNEI. This CDR3 spans 14 amino acids. The DNA for the CDR3 is TGTGCCAGCAGTGAAGGGCGGGGAAGGGAGACCCAGTACTTC. As protein: CASSEGRGRETQYF.

The chain uses TRBV7-6 and TRBJ2-1; perhaps TRBD2 as D (6 bases). The germline gives CDR1 SGHVS, CDR2 FNYEAQ. The length of the CDR3 is 15 residues. Trimming left V 3 bases short and J 0 bases short, with 9 bases between. The CDR3 nucleotides are TGTGCCAGCAGCTTGGGGGGTCCCTCCTACAATGAGCAGTTCTTC. Protein: CASSLGGPSYNEQFF.

The J gene is TRBJ1-3, the V gene TRBV6-1; no definite D call. V lost 6 bases, J lost 7 bases, and 13 bases lay in between. The CDR3 length is 13 residues. Per germline, CDR1 MNHNS and CDR2 SASEGT. The CDR3 DNA sequence: TGTGCCAGCAGCACCGGGAAGATGAACACCATATATTTT. Its protein is CASSTGKMNTIYF.

This sequence joins TRBV18 and TRBJ2-3; TRBD2 might be the D (5 bases). Germline V gene lookup returns CDR1 KGHSH and CDR2 LQKENI. This CDR3 has 17 residues. V shed 0 bases and J shed 2 bases, with 15 bases lying between them. In DNA form, the CDR3 reads TGTGCCAGCTCACCACCGGTTAGGGAGTGGGCCACAGATACGCAGTATTTT. Translating it yields CASSPPVREWATDTQYF.

This clone has just a few counts. The chain combines TRBV10-3 with TRBJ2-7; D possibly corresponds to TRBD2 (6 bases). Trimming pared 10 bases from V and 0 bases from J, leaving 16 bases between. Germline V CDR1 and CDR2: ENHRY, SYGVKD. The CDR3 consists of 14 residues. The CDR3 DNA reads TGTGCCAGCAGGAATAGCGGAAACTCCTACGAGCAGTACTTC. It yields the protein CASRNSGNSYEQYF.